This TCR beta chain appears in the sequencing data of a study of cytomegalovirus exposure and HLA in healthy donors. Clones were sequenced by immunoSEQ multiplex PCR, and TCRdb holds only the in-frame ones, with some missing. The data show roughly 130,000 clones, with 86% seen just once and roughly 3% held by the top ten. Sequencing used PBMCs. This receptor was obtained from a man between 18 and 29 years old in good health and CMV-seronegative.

The CDR3: CASSNPGTSVYEQYF. CDR3 sequence (DNA): TGTGCCAGCAGTAACCCCGGGACTAGCGTCTACGAGCAGTACTTC. This sequence joins TRBV6-5 and TRBJ2-7; 10 bases are a match to TRBD2. The V and J ends lost 5 bases and 3 bases, in that order; junction bases with no gene match: 7. In germline, CDR1 is MNHEY, CDR2 SVGAGI. There are 15 residues in the CDR3.